What follows describes a single T cell receptor (beta chain). The antigen is unknown. The sample belongs to a study of cytomegalovirus exposure and HLA in healthy donors. Produced via immunoSEQ multiplex PCR; TCRdb's table is partial and in-frame only. The table lists around 52,000 clones, over 90% of them singletons. Study-wide results and caveats: The classifier reportedly diagnosed cytomegalovirus status with high sensitivity and specificity. Researchers counted 180 or so TCR beta chains as cytomegalovirus-associated.

This receptor was identified in a woman between 18 and 30 years old in good health and CMV-seronegative. The sample taken for sequencing was PBMCs.

DNA for the CDR3: TGTGCCAGCAGCTTGGCCATAACGGGAGATTCACCCCTCCACTTT. Translation gives CASSLAITGDSPLHF. The chain carries TRBV7-2 and TRBJ1-6; D remains unclear. CDR1 and CDR2 from the germline V gene are SGHTA and FQGNSA. The CDR3 contains 15 residues. V was clipped by 3 bases and J by 8 bases, with 14 bases between them.